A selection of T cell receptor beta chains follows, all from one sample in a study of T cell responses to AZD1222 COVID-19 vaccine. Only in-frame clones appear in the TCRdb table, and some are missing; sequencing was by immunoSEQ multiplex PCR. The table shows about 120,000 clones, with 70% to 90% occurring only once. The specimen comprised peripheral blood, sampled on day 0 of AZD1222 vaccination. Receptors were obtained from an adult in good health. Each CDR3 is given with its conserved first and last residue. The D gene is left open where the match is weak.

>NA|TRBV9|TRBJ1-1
CASSVIRGGAEAFF
TGTGCCAGCAGCGTAATCAGGGGTGGAGCTGAAGCTTTCTTT
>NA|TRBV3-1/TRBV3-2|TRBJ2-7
CASSQVLYEQYF
TGTGCCAGCAGCCAAGTACTCTACGAGCAGTACTTC
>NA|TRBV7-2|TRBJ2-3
CASSFPTASDTQYF
TGTGCCAGCAGCTTCCCGACAGCTTCAGATACGCAGTATTTT
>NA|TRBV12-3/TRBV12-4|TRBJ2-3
CASSLGFTDTQYF
TGTGCCAGCAGTTTAGGGTTCACAGATACGCAGTATTTT
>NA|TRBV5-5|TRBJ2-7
CASSLNVIRGTEQYF
TGTGCCAGCAGCTTGAACGTGATCCGGGGTACCGAGCAGTACTTC
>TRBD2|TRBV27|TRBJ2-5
CASRLRTSGETQYF
TGTGCCAGCAGATTAAGGACTAGCGGAGAGACCCAGTACTTC
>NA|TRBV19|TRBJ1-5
CASSIKGGGEQPQHF
TGTGCCAGTAGTATTAAGGGGGGAGGTGAGCAGCCCCAGCATTTT
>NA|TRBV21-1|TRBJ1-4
CASLLQVPREKLFF
TGTGCCAGCCTATTACAGGTCCCACGTGAAAAACTGTTTTTT
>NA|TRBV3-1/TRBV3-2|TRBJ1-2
CASSQMEVQGYTF
TGTGCCAGCAGCCAAATGGAGGTCCAAGGCTACACCTTC
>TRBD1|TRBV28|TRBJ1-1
CASSPPGQAPRDTEAFF
TGTGCCAGCAGTCCCCCCGGACAGGCCCCTAGGGACACTGAAGCTTTCTTT
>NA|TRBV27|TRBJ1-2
CASRRGATGYTF
TGTGCCAGCAGAAGGGGGGCGACTGGCTACACCTTC